This paragraph covers one T cell receptor beta chain sequence. Antigen: not known. The CDR3 runs 13 residues. V lost 3 bases, J lost 7 bases, and 13 bases lay in between. The sample belongs to a study of T-cell memory formation after mild COVID-19. Study-level background: TCR clustering was largely donor specific. The study, taken as a whole, reports: A subset of responding clones appeared in pre-infection memory, suggesting cross-reactive memory joined. Proof of SARS-CoV-2 specificity was absent for the second-wave clones that crested on day 37.

5'RACE with constant-segment primers built TCRalpha and TCRbeta cDNA libraries with UMIs. TCRdb independently ran MiXCR on the 5' RACE reads; one entry per CDR3 protein. The sample comprises roughly 280,000 distinct CDR3 sequences, around 16% of which are singletons, and 22% rests with the top ten. The TCR was taken from a man aged 18 to 30 who had mild COVID-19 (a few samples of this study predate the infection). Cell type and time point are not known. Material for sequencing was PBMCs or a T cell subset sorted from them (not recorded which). The chain joins TRBV12-3 or TRBV12-4 to TRBJ2-7; maybe TRBD2 (5 bases). CDR3 nucleotides: TGTGCCAGCAGTTTTCAACCCACGGGGGAGCAGTACTTC. Its translation: CASSFQPTGEQYF.